Listed here is a single TCR beta chain. Its target antigen remains unknown. It has no much larger one-base neighbor in the sample; base qualities were not kept. The CDR3 spans 14 residues, from the cysteine through the phenylalanine. The read is trimmed to its CDR3 DNA, 42 bases read in frame from base 1. The germline V gene sets CDR1 to SQVTM and CDR2 to ANQGSEA. V trim: 4 bases; J trim: 4 bases; unmatched bases: 4. Receptor libraries were prepared by the immunoSEQ multiplex PCR assay. For the multiplex PCR, a mixture combining 60 forward primers for TCR Vbeta segments and 13 reverse primers for TCR Jbeta segments was used. A multiplex PCR assay on genomic DNA amplified the CDR3 region of rearranged TCR beta genes. The Illumina HiSeq System was used to sequence the amplified TCR beta libraries as 87-base-pair reads. Under the source paper's analysis protocol: Across the 600 to 700 repertoires, a later analysis counted tens of millions of unique TCR beta chains, approximately 10 million of which were shared by at least two donors. Raw reads were error-corrected and collapsed into unique sequences with a nearest-neighbor algorithm that merged closely related sequences to remove PCR and sequencing errors. CDR3 sequences were aligned to IMGT reference sequences to assign V, D and J gene segments. Each retained sequence needed at least a six-nucleotide match to both a V gene segment and a J gene segment. Rearrangements were called productive when the CDR3 lacked stop codons and stayed in frame with V and J; all others were non-productive. Following IMGT convention, CDR3 was defined as the stretch from the second conserved V-encoded cysteine to the conserved J-encoded phenylalanine. The earlier analysis of some 600 of the donors excluded sequences that lacked an unambiguous match to a single V gene segment. In an earlier analysis of approximately 590 of the donors, V segments were called functional above 56.7% productive rearrangements and were called segregating when the between-donor standard deviation exceeded 5%. To diagnose cytomegalovirus status from the catalog of TCR beta chain sequences, a statistical classification framework was built. In a later analysis, TCR nucleotide sequences were compared against IMGT/GENE-DB human TR gene sequences so that V and J genes could be assigned. The TCRdist pipeline was used in a later analysis to assign CDR3 sequences and most-parsimonious VDJ recombination scenarios. In a later analysis, each TCR beta chain was defined by its CDR3 amino acid sequence together with its V-gene family, and reads without a unique V-gene family were excluded. In a later analysis, fewer than 650 highly shared, low-generation-probability nucleotide sequences were removed to address suspected cross-contamination and a sequencing artifact. In a later analysis, a clonal expansion index was calculated for each public chain from normalized within-repertoire ranks of inferred template counts. Generation probabilities in a later analysis came from a VDJ recombination model fitted to out-of-frame rearrangements, and those results were checked against IGoR. A later analysis scored TCR-TCR, TCR-HLA and TCR-CMV co-occurrence with hypergeometric tests, applying a repertoire-size bias correction to TCR pairs. A later analysis estimated false discovery rates by permuting HLA or CMV assignments 20 times. In a later analysis, co-occurring TCRs were grouped with DBSCAN, and TCRdist sequence similarity was added when clustering was performed within HLA-allele-positive subsets. Repertoires with fewer than 30,000 or more than 120,000 public chains were left out of co-occurrence clustering, as were several repertoires with anomalous nucleotide sharing. Sourced from immuneACCESS, this table was stored by TCRdb with only in-frame sequences that have V and J called. A share of the clones is absent; for the studies checked, an unresolved V gene accounts for under half, and the remainder has no known explanation. The DNA was the basis for D and trimming; V, J and clone size are from that table. The sample contains about 97,000 clones, around 85% of them found a single time. The ten largest clonotypes hold about 3.9% of the sample.

The data belong to a study of cytomegalovirus exposure and HLA in healthy donors (dated by TCRdb to between 2016 and 2019). For context, the study as a whole: According to an earlier analysis of 550 to 700 of the donors, roughly 180 million T cells yielded 95 million to 140 million unique TCR beta sequences and 276 Gb of sequence data. Roughly 300 gigabases of sequencing data and around 80 million unique TCR sequences made up an early release that covered several hundred HLA-typed donors. Of the roughly 400 genotyped donors, roughly 80% fell in the genetic ancestry cluster associated with self-reported Caucasian donors. The study aimed to test whether signatures of past pathogen exposure could be identified by cataloging public T cell receptors. The study used immunosequencing to profile the T cell repertoires of more than 650 subjects and linked those repertoires to cytomegalovirus serostatus. A separate validation cohort of roughly 130 different subjects was used in addition to the 666-subject first cohort. The study combined high-throughput TCR immunosequencing, statistical association of individual TCRs with disease status, and machine learning to predict cytomegalovirus infection status. To study patterns of TCR occurrence, a later analysis re-analyzed previously published TCR beta repertoires from hundreds of donors and added high-resolution HLA genotyping. Rather than drawing on any new phenotypic data, the later analysis identified candidate immune exposures from TCR beta sequences and the way those sequences occurred across donors. An earlier analysis of 500 to 750 of the donors applied high-throughput TCR beta sequencing to assess whether each TCR beta V gene segment acted as functional or pseudogenic. Alongside the repertoire data, information on donor age, sex, ethnicity and CMV serostatus was compiled. A later genetic analysis took genome-wide SNP genotypes for 398 of the 666 donors and used that subset as a discovery cohort. All discovery cohort repertoires had been generated on a single sequencing platform. Both class I and class II loci were covered by HLA typing, at four-digit resolution. Typing coverage differed by locus: A, B, C, DRB1 and DQB1 were typed in roughly 620-640 donors, DQA1 in about 500, DPA1 in around 580, and DPB1 in 400 to 490. Roughly five DR-DQ haplotypes were handled as single units for association and clustering because linkage in the cohort was strong. On average, roughly 240,000 unique TCR beta nucleotide sequences were sequenced per donor among 398 genotyped donors of the cohort, with about 17% of those sequences being non-productive.

On the study overall, not on this receptor specifically: Several of the top co-occurrence clusters appeared to be linked to parvovirus B19, influenza, CMV and Epstein-Barr virus, according to a later analysis. A further reported finding was that TCR beta sequences accurately predicted the HLA-A and HLA-B alleles for most subjects in the first cohort. A cluster of highly shared sequence variants was judged likely to represent a technical artifact of the sequencing pipeline. Specific HLA alleles were associated with 16,951 TCR beta sequences at a false discovery rate of 0.05 in a later analysis. Across donors, most TCR sequences were observed very rarely, whereas some public TCRs were present in many individuals. The cohort was sequenced for TCR beta chains only, and without alpha or paired-chain data the features that could be detected were limited. The earlier analysis of around 600 of the donors excluded 15 to 20 rarely observed V segments, including chromosome 9 orphons, because counts were too low. Broadly in line with IMGT annotations, most TCR beta V segments showed up in productive rearrangements about 87% or about 30% of the time in an earlier analysis of a few hundred of the donors. Linkage disequilibrium might explain the correlated functional status among segregating V segments, but an unknown experimental factor could not be ruled out. A total of roughly 160 TCR beta chains were listed by the study as associated with cytomegalovirus. In both the original and validation cohorts, the classifier was reported to diagnose cytomegalovirus status with high specificity and sensitivity. Because the 87-base-pair reads could not distinguish some IMGT-functional V segments, including TRBV6-2 and TRBV6-3, those segments were excluded. In vitro tests confirmed that a few of the cytomegalovirus-associated TCR beta chains recognize cytomegalovirus antigens. The presence/absence analyses assumed that sequencing depth was roughly uniform across donors, and that assumption may not be true. According to a later genetic analysis, donors in an Asian-associated ancestry cluster had fewer N-insertions in productive TCRs than the approximately 650-donor mean. The only immune exposure information available for the cohort was CMV serostatus. The authors suggested that the approach could potentially be extended to other disease states and immunological phenotypes. Strong co-occurrence of HLA alleles, especially DR and DQ, made assigning TCR associations to individual alleles difficult. A later genetic analysis associated a missense DCLRE1C variant with V-gene and J-gene trimming of TCR beta chains, and an independent cohort replicated the association. Compared with equally common non-associated chains, HLA-associated TCR beta chains in a later analysis were more clonally expanded and had lower generation probabilities. In a later analysis, TCR association rates were found to vary across HLA loci, with the most associated TCRs seen for DRB1 alleles and the fewest for HLA-C alleles. Most CMV-associated TCR beta chains appeared to be HLA-restricted in a later analysis, and the HLA associations seemed to be driven largely by CMV exposure. Because some donors lacked HLA typing at each locus, the association tests relied only on the typed subset.

The cohort consisted of approximately 670 healthy bone marrow donors. All cohort members were sampled while nominally healthy, although unrecorded immune exposures were likely present. The donor was CMV seronegative and was included in the group of 352 seronegative cohort members. Every donor gave a peripheral blood sample, and the peripheral blood mononuclear cells from that sample were used for TCR beta sequencing. Genomic DNA extraction from the blood cell samples was performed with the Qiagen DNeasy Blood Extraction Kit. What was sequenced was PBMCs. The chain uses TRBV29-1 and TRBJ2-1; 10 bases in the middle match TRBD2. This TCR came from a man younger than 45 in good health and CMV-seronegative. The CDR3 here reads CSVGTSGLYNEQFF. The DNA reads TGCAGCGTTGGGACTAGCGGCCTTTACAATGAGCAGTTCTTC.